A single sample gave rise to the 8 T cell receptor beta chains below, sequenced in a study of CD8 T cells in Susac syndrome. Reverse transcription of roughly 0.5 to 1 ug RNA was performed with random hexamers. One entry per CDR3 protein, called by TCRdb with MiXCR from the immunoSEQ multiplex PCR reads. The sample shows 130,000 to 150,000 distinct CDR3 sequences, approximately 95% of them seen only once. The sample consisted of CD8+ T cells from PBMCs. The receptors shown here come from a human donor in good health.

The chain uses TRBV25-1 and TRBJ2-1; possibly TRBD2 for D (6 bases). The CDR3 spans 15 residues. V lost 6 bases to trimming and J lost 4 bases, with 16 bases between them. Germline V gene lookup returns CDR1 MGHDK and CDR2 SYGVNS. The CDR3 region is CASSLVPSDYNEQFF. In DNA, the CDR3 is TGTGCCAGCAGCCTTGTTCCTAGCGATTACAATGAGCAGTTCTTC.

The chain is built from TRBV29-1 and TRBJ2-3, with D perhaps TRBD1 or TRBD2 (5 bases each). Germline loops: CDR1 SQVTM, CDR2 ANQGSEA. V shed 6 bases and J shed 6 bases, with 13 bases lying between them. The CDR3 has 12 amino acids. Written as DNA, the CDR3 is TGCAGCGTGGTCGAGGGGTTTGATACGCAGTATTTT. It encodes CSVVEGFDTQYF.

V is TRBV18 and J is TRBJ2-1; 8 bases match TRBD1. CDR3 size: 15 residues. Germline CDR1 is KGHSH and CDR2 is LQKENI. The V gene end was trimmed by 2 bases and the J gene end by 4 bases; junction bases not matched to a gene: 4. The DNA of the CDR3 is TGTGCCAGCTCACCAGGACAGGGAGCGTACAATGAGCAGTTCTTC. Translating gives CASSPGQGAYNEQFF.

This chain uses TRBV9 with TRBJ2-5, with D perhaps TRBD1 (5 bases). The CDR3 runs 14 residues. Germline V CDR1 and CDR2: SGDLS, YYNGEE. The V gene lost 2 bases and the J gene lost 1 base, with 9 bases spanning the gap. CDR3 protein: CASSVQGSQETQYF. As DNA, the CDR3 is TGTGCCAGCAGCGTCCAGGGTTCCCAAGAGACCCAGTACTTC.

The chain carries TRBV28 and TRBJ2-7; D gene unclear. The CDR3 covers 13 residues. CDR1 is MDHEN and CDR2 is SYDVKM in the germline V gene. Deletions cut 5 bases from V and 5 bases from J, with 13 bases between. CDR3 protein: CASSPPLGDEQYF. The DNA for the CDR3 is TGTGCCAGCAGTCCCCCCCTTGGGGACGAGCAGTACTTC.

The chain links TRBV20-1 to TRBJ2-7; 9 bases match TRBD1. The CDR3 consists of 13 residues. The V and J ends lost 3 bases and 6 bases, in that order; junction bases with no gene match: 6. Germline loops: CDR1 DFQATT, CDR2 SNEGSKA (reference sequence). CDR3 sequence (DNA): TGCAGTGCTAGGAGGACAGGGGATAGCGAGCAGTACTTC. Protein: CSARRTGDSEQYF.

This chain links TRBV6-2 or TRBV6-3 with TRBJ2-7, with D unclear. CDR1 and CDR2 (germline): MNHEY, SVGEGT. Trimming removed 1 base at V and 3 bases at J, with 7 bases between. The CDR3 consists of 13 residues. The DNA of the CDR3 is TGTGCCAGCAGTTACTACGGACGCTACGAGCAGTACTTC. It encodes CASSYYGRYEQYF.

This clonotype was counted only a few times. J is TRBJ2-1 and V is TRBV5-6; unclear D gene. This CDR3 is built from 13 residues. The germline V gene encodes CDR1 SGHDT and CDR2 YYEEEE. V shed 0 bases and J shed 10 bases, with 11 bases lying between them. The CDR3 spells CASSLVGFGEQFF. CDR3 in DNA: TGTGCCAGCAGCTTGGTGGGATTTGGAGAGCAGTTCTTC.